A selection of T cell receptor beta chains follows, all from one sample in a study of vaccination and CD4 T cells after COVID-19. A single record per CDR3 protein comes from TCRdb applying MiXCR to the PCR reads. The repertoire includes 20,000 to 25,000 distinct CDR3 sequences, 35% to 45% of them detected once, and 15% to 20% sits in the top ten. Antigens of these TCRs are unknown. The source was CD4+ T cells from blood, cultured in vitro, collected before SARS-CoV-2 vaccination. These receptors were obtained from a human donor who received a COVID-19 vaccine. Each CDR3 is given with its conserved first and last residue. Fields, in order: clone size, D gene, V gene, J gene, CDR3 DNA, CDR3 protein. D genes are given only for firm matches. Expanded clones get a size class; other rows say once, few or many, or leave the size out.

clone_size: few
d_call: NA
v_call: TRBV11-3
j_call: TRBJ2-7
cdr3_nt: TGTGCCAGCAGCTTGGGTGGCAGGGGGGTCTACGAGCAGTACTTC
cdr3_aa: CASSLGGRGVYEQYF

clone_size: once
d_call: TRBD2
v_call: TRBV11-3
j_call: TRBJ2-5
cdr3_nt: TGTGCCAGCAGCTTAGTCTTAGCGGGGGGAATCCAAGAGACCCAGTACTTC
cdr3_aa: CASSLVLAGGIQETQYF

clone_size: NA
d_call: NA
v_call: TRBV20-1
j_call: TRBJ1-1
cdr3_nt: TGCAGTGCTAGAGATAGATTGAGGGCAGCGCAAGGGAACACTGAAGCTTTCTTT
cdr3_aa: CSARDRLRAAQGNTEAFF

clone_size: NA
d_call: NA
v_call: TRBV19
j_call: TRBJ1-5
cdr3_nt: TGTGCCAGTAGCATGACAGGTAGGACTCAGCCCCAGCATTTT
cdr3_aa: CASSMTGRTQPQHF

clone_size: few
d_call: NA
v_call: TRBV2
j_call: TRBJ1-3
cdr3_nt: TGTGCCAGCAGTTGGACGGTCTCTGGAAACACCATATATTTT
cdr3_aa: CASSWTVSGNTIYF

clone_size: few
d_call: TRBD1
v_call: TRBV30
j_call: TRBJ1-3
cdr3_nt: TGTGCCTGGGAAGGGACAGGTCGAAACACCATATATTTT
cdr3_aa: CAWEGTGRNTIYF

clone_size: once
d_call: NA
v_call: TRBV11-3
j_call: TRBJ2-5
cdr3_nt: TGTGCCAGCAGCCTGGGACTCCAAGAGACCCAGTACTTC
cdr3_aa: CASSLGLQETQYF

clone_size: NA
d_call: NA
v_call: TRBV19
j_call: TRBJ2-1
cdr3_nt: TGTGCCAGTAGTATGGGTCTAGCGAGCTACAATGAGCAGTTCTTC
cdr3_aa: CASSMGLASYNEQFF

clone_size: few
d_call: NA
v_call: TRBV7-3
j_call: TRBJ2-7
cdr3_nt: TGTGCTAGCAGCTTGGGCAGGGAGGACGAGCAGTACTTC
cdr3_aa: CASSLGREDEQYF

clone_size: NA
d_call: NA
v_call: TRBV27
j_call: TRBJ2-3
cdr3_nt: TGTGCCAGCAGTTTGTGGGGGATGACAGATACGCAGTATTTT
cdr3_aa: CASSLWGMTDTQYF

clone_size: NA
d_call: NA
v_call: TRBV2
j_call: TRBJ2-1
cdr3_nt: TGTGCCAGCAGTGATGGGGACACACCTTACAATGAGCAGTTCTTC
cdr3_aa: CASSDGDTPYNEQFF

clone_size: few
d_call: NA
v_call: TRBV11-3
j_call: TRBJ1-6
cdr3_nt: TGTGCCAGCAGCCATAGGACGGGGTTTGGAAATTCACCCCTCCACTTT
cdr3_aa: CASSHRTGFGNSPLHF